This TCR beta chain came from a study of T cell responses to AZD1222 COVID-19 vaccine. Comment on this clone: What it binds is unknown.

Whole-study results and caveats: When two AZD1222 doses had been given, Spike-specific TCR breadth and depth rose. Donors were mostly white British, more females; clonal diversity possibly underestimated. Just a handful of AZD1222 recipients were seropositive at baseline. Researchers report vaccine-associated CD4 TCRs spanning spike, with dominance at 160-218 and 743-854.

The CDR3 spans 14 residues. V lost 4 bases, J lost 6 bases, and 15 bases lay in between. In germline, CDR1 is MNHEY, CDR2 SMNVEV (reference sequence). Clones were read by immunoSEQ multiplex PCR, and TCRdb kept only the in-frame ones, dropping some. The repertoire holds about 130,000 clones, 90% seen once, with 4.4% in the top ten. This clonotype was sampled from an adult in good health. This sample comprised peripheral blood, obtained on day 0 of MenACWY control vaccination. The rearrangement joins TRBV27 to TRBJ1-1, with TRBD1 as a possible D gene (6 bases). For the CDR3, the DNA is TGTGCCAGCAGTTCCGCGCCAGGGGTTGCTGAAGCTTTCTTT. Translated, it gives CASSSAPGVAEAFF.